This paragraph reports one T cell receptor beta chain. Its cognate antigen is unknown. These data come from a study of beta chain features in type 1 diabetes. Overall study context: There were 107,917,701 sorted cells examined across all samples. Study findings and constraints: TCRB CDR3s from Type 1 diabetes patients were moderately but significantly shorter in all four CD4+ subsets. Whatever favoring of shorter templates PCR might show would apply equally to patients and controls.

The sequenced template was cDNA made from the entire isolated RNA. Assay: immunoSEQ multiplex PCR; the TCRdb copy retains only in-frame clones and omits some. Of about 68,000 clones listed, roughly half are singletons. V lost 6 bases, J lost 2 bases, and 6 bases stayed unmatched. CDR3 length: 15 residues. The V gene's germline CDR1 is PRHDT and CDR2 FYEKMQ (reference sequence). Each sorted population was over 95% pure. Material: central memory CD4+ T cells from blood. This clonotype was sampled from a man younger than 45 with type 1 diabetes. The chain joins TRBV13 to TRBJ2-2; 7 positions agree with TRBD2. CDR3 DNA: TGTGCCAGCAGACATACTAGCGCCAACACCGGGGAGCTGTTTTTT. Protein sequence: CASRHTSANTGELFF.